This is a list of T cell receptor beta chains from one sample in a study of T cell responses to AZD1222 COVID-19 vaccine. Repertoires were generated with immunoSEQ multiplex PCR, while TCRdb's copy carries only in-frame clones and drops some. This table has some 56,000 clones, approximately 83% appearing once. Sample: peripheral blood, taken on day 0 of AZD1222 vaccination. The receptors come from an adult in good health. The CDR3 runs from the conserved cysteine through the conserved F or W. Clone size is shown for a subset of rows, as once, few, many or a class of expanded clone.

j_call v_call clone_size cdr3_aa
TRBJ1-1 TRBV3-1/TRBV3-2 NA CASSQGAGAFF
TRBJ1-2 TRBV7-3 NA CASSLDANYGYTF
TRBJ2-7 TRBV9 NA CASSVDRGNYEQYF
TRBJ1-6 TRBV30 NA CAWSVGLSPLHF
TRBJ1-5 TRBV28 NA CASMRRVGDYQPQHF
TRBJ2-2 TRBV18 NA CASSLSGTGELFF
TRBJ1-6 TRBV28 NA CASSPWEGRNSPLHF
TRBJ2-6 TRBV2 NA CASSENGVISGANVLTF
TRBJ1-2 TRBV5-1 NA CASSLGPGGVEGYTF
TRBJ1-5 TRBV9 NA CASSVGGMNQPQHF
TRBJ2-5 TRBV19 NA CASSISGGRGLETQYF
TRBJ2-5 TRBV7-9 NA CASRTLNEETQYF
TRBJ1-1 TRBV7-2 NA CASSTRLTGSFSTEAFF
TRBJ2-2 TRBV19 NA CASSIGRGTGGELFF
TRBJ1-3 TRBV30 NA CAWIPAGSNTIYF
TRBJ2-7 TRBV27 NA CASSPAGDRVYEQYF
TRBJ1-1 TRBV4-1 NA CASSRGLLQGSKTEAFF
TRBJ2-7 TRBV4-1 NA CASSTVGSGPGEQYF
TRBJ2-6 TRBV11-3 NA CASSLDSGANVLTF
TRBJ2-2 TRBV19 NA CASSGAGGHTGELFF
TRBJ1-6 TRBV6-1 NA CASSEYPWGGVNSPLHF
TRBJ2-3 TRBV24-1 NA CATSDRDTQYF
TRBJ1-5 TRBV28 NA CASTPWGTNQPQHF
TRBJ1-4 TRBV29-1 NA CSVVDRDEKLFF
TRBJ2-7 TRBV6-5 NA CASSWIGDSAYEQYF
TRBJ1-5 TRBV19 NA CASSIVQGIGSGPQHF
TRBJ1-5 TRBV4-2 once CASSQERGWGQPQHF
TRBJ2-1 TRBV7-9 NA CASSLDTGFLGPYNEQFF
TRBJ1-3 TRBV7-9 NA CASSLDGSSGNTIYF
TRBJ1-5 TRBV28 NA CASSTGSNQPQHF
TRBJ1-1 TRBV3-1/TRBV3-2 NA CASTGGSEAFF
TRBJ2-1 TRBV11-2 NA CASSRARQRSGEAEQFF
TRBJ1-4 TRBV3-1/TRBV3-2 NA CASSEKGGANEKLFF
TRBJ2-3 TRBV3-1/TRBV3-2 NA CASSLREARQTDTQYF
TRBJ1-1 TRBV6-5 few CASIGLSGEAFF
TRBJ1-4 TRBV27 NA CASSSQMTGTNEKLFF
TRBJ2-6 TRBV6-1 NA CASSEMGNGANVLTF
TRBJ1-4 TRBV7-9 NA CASSRQGGHEKLFF
TRBJ2-6 TRBV7-9 NA CASNVLNASGANVLTF
TRBJ2-5 TRBV30 NA CAWSVDRVQETQYF
TRBJ2-3 TRBV4-1 NA CASSTLMGRGSMDTQYF
TRBJ1-1 TRBV5-1 NA CASSLDGVGAEAFF
TRBJ1-1 TRBV15 NA CATSRELGNTEAFF
TRBJ1-5 TRBV6-5 NA CASKSDISNQPQHF
TRBJ2-1 TRBV16 NA CASSQDWREQFF
TRBJ1-5 TRBV10-3 NA CAISPENSNQPQHF
TRBJ2-5 TRBV3-1/TRBV3-2 NA CASSNNPGETQYF
TRBJ2-2 TRBV6-1 NA CASSEAGGRDTGELFF
TRBJ1-1 TRBV6-5 NA CASRLQRGWGEAFF